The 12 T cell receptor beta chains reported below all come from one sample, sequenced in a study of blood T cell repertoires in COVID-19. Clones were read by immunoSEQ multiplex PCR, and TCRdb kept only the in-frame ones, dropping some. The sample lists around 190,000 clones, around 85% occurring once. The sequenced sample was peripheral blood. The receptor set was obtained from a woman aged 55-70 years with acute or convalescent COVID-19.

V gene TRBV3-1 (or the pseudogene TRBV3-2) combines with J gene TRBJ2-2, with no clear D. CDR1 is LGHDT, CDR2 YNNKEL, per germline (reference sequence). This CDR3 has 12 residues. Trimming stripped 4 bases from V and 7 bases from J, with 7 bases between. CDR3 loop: CASSLSSGELFF. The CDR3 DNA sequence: TGTGCCAGCAGCCTCTCCAGCGGGGAGCTGTTTTTT.

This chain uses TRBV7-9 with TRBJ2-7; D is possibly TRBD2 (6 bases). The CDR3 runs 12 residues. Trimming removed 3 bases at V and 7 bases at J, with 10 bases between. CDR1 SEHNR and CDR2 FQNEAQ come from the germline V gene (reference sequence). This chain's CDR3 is CASSFGGWEQYF. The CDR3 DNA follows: TGTGCCAGCAGCTTCGGAGGGTGGGAGCAGTACTTC.

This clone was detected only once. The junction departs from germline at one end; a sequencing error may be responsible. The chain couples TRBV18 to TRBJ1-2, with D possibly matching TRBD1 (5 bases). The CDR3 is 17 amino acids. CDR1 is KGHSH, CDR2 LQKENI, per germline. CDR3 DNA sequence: TGTGCCAGCTCATCACCGGGGCAAGGGTCGTTGCTTTATGGCTACACCTTC. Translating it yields CASSSPGQGSLLYGYTF. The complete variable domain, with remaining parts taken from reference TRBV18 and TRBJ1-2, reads NAGVMQNPRHLVRRRGQEARLRCSPMKGHSHVYWYRQLPEEGLKFMVYLQKENIIDESGMPKERFSAEFPKEGPSILRIQQVVRGDSAAYFCASSSPGQGSLLYGYTFGSGTRLTVV.

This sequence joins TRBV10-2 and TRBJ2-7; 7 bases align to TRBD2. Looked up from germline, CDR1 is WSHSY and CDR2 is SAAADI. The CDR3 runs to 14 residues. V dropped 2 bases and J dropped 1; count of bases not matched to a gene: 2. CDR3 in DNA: TGCGCCAGCAGTGAGGCGGGAGAATCCTACGAGCAGTACTTC. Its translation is CASSEAGESYEQYF.

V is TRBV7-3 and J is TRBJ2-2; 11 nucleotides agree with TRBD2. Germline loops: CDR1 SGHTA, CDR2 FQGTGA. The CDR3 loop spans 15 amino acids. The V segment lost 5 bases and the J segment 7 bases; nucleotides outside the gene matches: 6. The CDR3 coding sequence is TGTGCCAGCAGCCTACAAACTAGCGGGAGCGGGGAGCTGTTTTTT. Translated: CASSLQTSGSGELFF. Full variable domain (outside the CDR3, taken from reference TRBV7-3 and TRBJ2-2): GAGVSQTPSNKVTEKGKYVELRCDPISGHTALYWYRQSLGQGPEFLIYFQGTGAADDSGLPNDRFFAVRPEGSVSTLKIQRTERGDSAVYLCASSLQTSGSGELFFGEGSRLTVL.

CDR3 residues: CASSVAGATEAFF. CDR3 DNA: TGTGCCAGCAGCGTAGCAGGCGCCACTGAAGCTTTCTTT. This sequence joins TRBV9 and TRBJ1-1, with unresolved D. Trimming stripped 0 bases from V and 4 bases from J, with 7 bases between. Per germline, CDR1 SGDLS and CDR2 YYNGEE. CDR3 length: 13 residues.

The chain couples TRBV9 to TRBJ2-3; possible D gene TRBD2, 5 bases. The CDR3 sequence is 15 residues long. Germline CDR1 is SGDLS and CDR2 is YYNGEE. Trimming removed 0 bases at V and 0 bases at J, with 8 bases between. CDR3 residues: CASSVAERSTDTQYF. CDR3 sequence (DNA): TGTGCCAGCAGCGTAGCGGAGCGGAGCACAGATACGCAGTATTTT.

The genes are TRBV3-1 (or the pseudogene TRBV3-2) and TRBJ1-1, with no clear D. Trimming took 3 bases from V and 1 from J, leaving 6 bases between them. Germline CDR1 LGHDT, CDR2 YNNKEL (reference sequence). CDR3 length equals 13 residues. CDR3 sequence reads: CASSHRENTEAFF. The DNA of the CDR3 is TGTGCCAGCAGCCATCGGGAGAACACTGAAGCTTTCTTT.

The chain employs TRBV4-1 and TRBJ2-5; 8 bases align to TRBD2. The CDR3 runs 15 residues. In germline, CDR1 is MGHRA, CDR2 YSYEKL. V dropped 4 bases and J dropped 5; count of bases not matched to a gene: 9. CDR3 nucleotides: TGCGCCAGCAGCCGGGGGCTATCGGGAGGGGAGACCCAGTACTTC. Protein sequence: CASSRGLSGGETQYF.

For the CDR3, the DNA is TGCGCCAGCAGCTTCAGCGGGAGGTTCGCAGATACGCAGTATTTT. Its translation is CASSFSGRFADTQYF. The rearrangement uses TRBV5-1 and TRBJ2-3; 9 bases fit TRBD2. Per germline, CDR1 SGHRS and CDR2 YFSETQ. The CDR3 has 15 residues. Losses at the gene ends were 2 bases for V and 4 bases for J; bases not matched to a gene: 5.

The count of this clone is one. In nucleotides, the CDR3 is TGCGCCAGCAGCTCCCCCTTTTCGGATACGCAGTATTTT. Translating it yields CASSSPFSDTQYF. This chain connects TRBV5-1 to TRBJ2-3; no definite D call. The V gene lost 3 bases and the J gene lost 6 bases, with 11 bases spanning the gap. Germline loops: CDR1 SGHRS, CDR2 YFSETQ. This CDR3 has 13 amino acids.

CDR3 sequence: CASSLGSQGYYGYTF. The CDR3 region has the DNA TGTGCCAGCAGCTTGGGGTCACAGGGCTACTATGGCTACACCTTC. This chain joins TRBV5-5 and TRBJ1-2; D possibly corresponds to TRBD1 (6 bases). Between the trimmed V and J ends, which lost 0 bases and 3 bases, there was a span of 12 bases. Germline CDR1 reads SGHKS; CDR2 reads YYEKEE (reference sequence). The CDR3 loop spans 15 amino acids. Drawing the rest from reference TRBV5-5 and TRBJ1-2, the complete variable domain is DAGVTQSPTHLIKTRGQQVTLRCSPISGHKSVSWYQQVLGQGPQFIFQYYEKEERGRGNFPDRFSARQFPNYSSELNVNALLLGDSALYLCASSLGSQGYYGYTFGSGTRLTVV.